This T cell receptor beta chain derives from a study of blood T cell repertoires in COVID-19. For the study at large: Samples representing acute and convalescent COVID-19 were sourced from the United States, Italy and Spain. The cDNA or gDNA used as material had been derived from T cells, B-cell-depleted T cells, or PBMCs.

Profiling relied on immunoSEQ multiplex PCR, and the TCRdb table lists in-frame clones only, not all of them. This table holds fewer than 200,000 clones, around 82% found once. The clonotype was recovered from a woman aged 40 to 50 with COVID-19, enrolled during active disease. The specimen was peripheral blood.

The CDR3 nucleotides are TGTGCCTGGAGTGACTATAACTACGAGCAGTACTTC. It specifies CAWSDYNYEQYF. The chain is built from TRBV30 and TRBJ2-7, with D unresolved. V gave up 1 base and J gave up 3 bases, with 7 bases separating them. The CDR3 contains 12 residues. Germline assignment: CDR1 GTSNPN and CDR2 SVGIG (reference sequence).